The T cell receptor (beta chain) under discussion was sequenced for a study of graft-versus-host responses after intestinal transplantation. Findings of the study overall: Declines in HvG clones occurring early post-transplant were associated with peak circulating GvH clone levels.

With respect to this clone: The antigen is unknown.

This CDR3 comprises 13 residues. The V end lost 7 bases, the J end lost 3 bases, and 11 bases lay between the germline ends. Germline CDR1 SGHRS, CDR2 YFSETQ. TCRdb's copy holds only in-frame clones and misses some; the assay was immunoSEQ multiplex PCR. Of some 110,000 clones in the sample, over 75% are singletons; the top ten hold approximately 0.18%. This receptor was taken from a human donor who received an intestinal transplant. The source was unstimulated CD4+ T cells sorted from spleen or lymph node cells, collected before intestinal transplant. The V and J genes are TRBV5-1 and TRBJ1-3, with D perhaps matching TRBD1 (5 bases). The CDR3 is CASGTGDGNTIYF. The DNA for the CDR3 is TGCGCCAGCGGTACAGGAGATGGAAACACCATATATTTT.